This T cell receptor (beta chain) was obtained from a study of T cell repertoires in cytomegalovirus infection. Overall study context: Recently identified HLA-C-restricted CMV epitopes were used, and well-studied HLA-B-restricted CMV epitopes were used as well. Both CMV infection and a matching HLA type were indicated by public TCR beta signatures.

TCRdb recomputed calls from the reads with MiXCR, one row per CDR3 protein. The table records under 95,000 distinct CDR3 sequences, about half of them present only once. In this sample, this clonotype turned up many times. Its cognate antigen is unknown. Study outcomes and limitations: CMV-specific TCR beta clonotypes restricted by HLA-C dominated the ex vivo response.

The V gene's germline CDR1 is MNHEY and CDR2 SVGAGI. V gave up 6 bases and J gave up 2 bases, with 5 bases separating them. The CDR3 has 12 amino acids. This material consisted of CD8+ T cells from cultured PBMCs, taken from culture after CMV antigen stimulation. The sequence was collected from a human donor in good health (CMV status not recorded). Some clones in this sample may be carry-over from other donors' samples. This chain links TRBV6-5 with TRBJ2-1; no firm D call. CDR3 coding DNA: TGTGCCAGCAGATCACCCTACAATGAGCAGTTCTTC. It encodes CASRSPYNEQFF.